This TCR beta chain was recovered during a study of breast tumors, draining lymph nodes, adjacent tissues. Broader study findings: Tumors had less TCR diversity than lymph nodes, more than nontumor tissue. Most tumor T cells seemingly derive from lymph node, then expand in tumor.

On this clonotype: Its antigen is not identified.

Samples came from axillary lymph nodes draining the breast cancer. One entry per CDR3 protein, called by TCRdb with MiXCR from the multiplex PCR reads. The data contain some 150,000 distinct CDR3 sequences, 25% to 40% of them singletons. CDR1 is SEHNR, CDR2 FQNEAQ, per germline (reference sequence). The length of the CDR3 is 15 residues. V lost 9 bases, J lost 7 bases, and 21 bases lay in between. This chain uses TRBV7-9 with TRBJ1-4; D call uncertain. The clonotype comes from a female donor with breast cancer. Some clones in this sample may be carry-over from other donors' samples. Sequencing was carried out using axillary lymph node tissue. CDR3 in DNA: TGTGCCAGTAGCCCCGGGAGCCCGGAGGGTGAAAAACTGTTTTTT. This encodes CASSPGSPEGEKLFF.